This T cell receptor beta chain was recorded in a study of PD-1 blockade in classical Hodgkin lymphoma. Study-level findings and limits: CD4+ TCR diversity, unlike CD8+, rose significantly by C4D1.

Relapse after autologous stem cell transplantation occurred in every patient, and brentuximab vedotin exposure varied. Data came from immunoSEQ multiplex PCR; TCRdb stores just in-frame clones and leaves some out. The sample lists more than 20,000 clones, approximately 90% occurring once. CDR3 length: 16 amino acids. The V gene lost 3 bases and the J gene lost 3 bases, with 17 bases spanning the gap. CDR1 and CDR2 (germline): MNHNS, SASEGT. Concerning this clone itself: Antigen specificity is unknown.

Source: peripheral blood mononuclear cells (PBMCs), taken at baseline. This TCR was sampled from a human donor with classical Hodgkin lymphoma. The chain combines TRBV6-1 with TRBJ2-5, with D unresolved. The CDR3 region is CASSDRDRVVKETQYF. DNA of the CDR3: TGTGCCAGCAGTGACAGAGATAGGGTAGTAAAAGAGACCCAGTACTTC.